This T cell receptor (beta chain) was recovered during a study of Graves' ophthalmopathy and Graves' hyperthyroidism. Study conclusions and caveats: Thyroid clonotypes that were expanded above 0.001 frequency mostly also appeared in blood.

This clonotype was seen many times. Its antigen is unknown. The CDR3 totals 16 residues. With 0 bases removed from V and 1 base from J, the gap between germline ends came to 12 bases. Germline V gene data show CDR1 as WSHSY and CDR2 as SAAADI. Amplification of the TCR beta CDR3 regions used RNA transcripts (as template). The workflow started with a first-round RT-PCR run with HTBI primers and then moved on to a second-round multiplex PCR. Via MiXCR, TCRdb re-called the multiplex PCR reads, giving one row per CDR3 protein. This table has around 1,200,000 distinct CDR3 sequences, about 40% appearing once. Each hyperthyroidism patient was newly diagnosed, with under 2 months' duration, and aged 18 to 65. Other autoimmune diseases, uncontrolled infections, pregnancy and lactation each led to patient exclusion. The diagnosis combined clinical symptoms, thyroxine, TRAb, thyroid ultrasound and orbital computed tomography scans.

The sequenced sample consisted of peripheral blood or thyroid tissue (not recorded which). V is TRBV10-2 and J is TRBJ1-1; D is possibly TRBD1 (6 bases). The receptor was derived from an adult man with Graves' hyperthyroidism. The CDR3 sequence: CASSESGGHKNTEAFF. The CDR3 DNA is TGCGCCAGCAGTGAGTCGGGGGGACATAAGAACACTGAAGCTTTCTTT.